The 18 T cell receptor beta chains reported below all come from one sample, sequenced in a study of molecular identifiers for immune sequencing clone quantification. TCRdb independently ran MiXCR on the PCR reads; one entry per CDR3 protein. Among more than 450,000 distinct CDR3 sequences listed, about a fifth were seen once. Sequenced material: naive CD8+ T cells from blood, with Jurkat cell RNA spiked in. The subset here: FACS-sorted CD8+CD4-CCR7+CD45RA+ naive T cells. These receptors were taken from a human donor in good health. Some libraries in this study had Jurkat cell RNA spiked in.

This chain uses TRBV18 with TRBJ2-1; 8 nucleotides align to TRBD2. After removal of 6 bases from V and 4 bases from J, the junction contained 5 bases not matched to a gene. This CDR3 spans 14 amino acids. Germline loops: CDR1 KGHSH, CDR2 LQKENI. Written as DNA, the CDR3 is TGTGCCAGCTCTCCGGGGGGGCCTTACAATGAGCAGTTCTTC. This encodes CASSPGGPYNEQFF.

This clonotype showed up many times. The chain is built from TRBV20-1 and TRBJ2-7, with a weak D call TRBD1 (5 bases). CDR1 DFQATT and CDR2 SNEGSKA come from the germline V gene (reference sequence). The CDR3 runs 14 residues. V was shortened by 3 bases and J by 3 bases, with 15 bases between the two germline ends. CDR3 residues: CSASETVYLYEQYF. CDR3 bases: TGCAGTGCTAGTGAGACAGTGTACCTCTACGAGCAGTACTTC.

The chain is built from TRBV30 and TRBJ2-7, with D perhaps TRBD2 (5 bases). Germline lookup yields CDR1 GTSNPN and CDR2 SVGIG (reference sequence). V lost 0 bases, J lost 6 bases, and 12 bases lay in between. The CDR3 consists of 13 residues. The CDR3 loop reads CAWSVEGPCEQYF. The CDR3 region has the DNA TGTGCCTGGAGTGTTGAGGGCCCCTGCGAGCAGTACTTC.

The rearrangement uses TRBV6-2 or TRBV6-3 and TRBJ2-7; 8 bases are a match to TRBD1. V shed 6 bases and J 4 bases; nucleotides not matched to a gene: 11. CDR3 length: 15 residues. Germline V CDR1 and CDR2: MNHEY, SVGEGT. CDR3 amino acids: CASSSLTQGAYEQYF. CDR3 sequence (DNA): TGTGCCAGCAGCTCCCTGACGCAGGGGGCTTACGAGCAGTACTTC.

In its sample, this clonotype was seen a few times. V and J are TRBV11-2 and TRBJ1-2; D not certain. The V end was cut by 4 bases, the J end by 11 bases, with 17 bases between. CDR1 and CDR2 from the germline V gene are SGHAT and FQNNGV. The CDR3 runs 13 residues. The CDR3 region has the DNA TGTGCCAGCAGCTACACCGGGCAGCGGTCTTACACCTTC. Residues: CASSYTGQRSYTF.

This clonotype has only a few counts. The junction departs from germline at one end; a sequencing error may be responsible. CDR3 nucleotides: TGTGCCAGCAGTGATTTCGAGTACCAAGATACCCAGTACTTC. It encodes CASSDFEYQDTQYF. The chain links TRBV25-1 to TRBJ2-5; D uncertain. The CDR3 is made up of 14 amino acids. Germline CDR1 MGHDK, CDR2 SYGVNS.

In DNA form, the CDR3 reads TGTGCCAGTCACCGGGACAGGGGTTATAGCAATCAGCCCCAGCATTTT. Translating it yields CASHRDRGYSNQPQHF. The gene calls are TRBV19 and TRBJ1-5; TRBD1 agrees at 10 bases. CDR1 is LNHDA and CDR2 is SQIVND in the germline V gene (reference sequence). V lost 8 bases to trimming and J lost 0 bases; unmatched junction nucleotides: 7. This CDR3 is 16 amino acids long.

The genes are TRBV4-3 and TRBJ2-1, with a tentative D call TRBD1 (8 bases). The CDR3 covers 16 residues. Trimming took 2 bases from V and 2 from J, leaving 13 bases between them. CDR1 and CDR2 (germline): LGHNA, YSLEER. The CDR3 loop is CASSQTTGGAYNEQFF. CDR3 DNA: TGCGCCAGCAGCCAAACAACAGGGGGGGCCTACAATGAGCAGTTCTTC.

This clonotype has more than one count but fewer than ten. This rearrangement joins TRBV30 to TRBJ1-5, with 11 bases fitting TRBD1. CDR1 GTSNPN and CDR2 SVGIG come from the germline V gene (reference sequence). This CDR3 region has 14 residues. J gave up 5 bases and V 0 bases, and 0 bases lay outside the gene matches. The CDR3 bases are TGTGCCTGGAGTGTGGGACAGGGGGATCAGCCCCAGCATTTT. Its protein is CAWSVGQGDQPQHF. Variable domain in full (rest from reference TRBV30 and TRBJ1-5): SQTIHQWPATLVQPVGSPLSLECTVEGTSNPNLYWYRQAAGRGLQLLFYSVGIGQISSEVPQNLSASRPQDRQFILSSKKLLLSDSGFYLCAWSVGQGDQPQHFGDGTRLSIL.

This clonotype was counted many times. The V and J genes are TRBV29-1 and TRBJ2-7; either TRBD1 or TRBD2 may supply D (5 bases each). Deletions cut 3 bases from V and 0 bases from J, with 9 bases between. This CDR3 spans 13 amino acids. Germline CDR1 is SQVTM and CDR2 is ANQGSEA. The CDR3 DNA reads as TGCAGCGTTGACGAGGGGAACTCCTACGAGCAGTACTTC. It yields the protein CSVDEGNSYEQYF.

V usage is TRBV11-2 and J usage is TRBJ2-3; 12 bases align to TRBD1. There are 16 residues in the CDR3. After removal of 5 bases from V and 2 bases from J, the junction contained 5 bases not matched to a gene. CDR1 and CDR2 from the germline V gene are SGHAT and FQNNGV. The CDR3 DNA sequence: TGTGCCAGCAGCCCGGGGACAGGGGGCCTCACAGATACGCAGTATTTT. The encoded protein is CASSPGTGGLTDTQYF.

The table lists this clonotype with a few counts. This sequence joins TRBV6-5 and TRBJ2-5; a weak D match, TRBD2 (6 bases). Germline V gene sequence: CDR1 MNHEY, CDR2 SVGAGI. Trimming cost V 3 bases and J 5 bases, with 16 bases left between them. The CDR3 loop spans 15 amino acids. The CDR3 DNA reads as TGTGCCAGCAGTTATTCTGCGGGGTCGCGGGAGACCCAGTACTTC. It specifies CASSYSAGSRETQYF.

This clonotype occurred a few times. The chain carries TRBV19 and TRBJ1-5, with TRBD1 matching 8 bases. Germline V gene data show CDR1 as LNHDA and CDR2 as SQIVND (reference sequence). CDR3 size: 16 residues. V gave up 4 bases and J gave up 5 bases; unmatched junction bases: 10. Here the CDR3 reads CASSTLGQGGDQPQHF. CDR3 DNA sequence: TGTGCCAGTAGTACGCTCGGACAGGGAGGGGATCAGCCCCAGCATTTT.

This sequence joins TRBV19 and TRBJ1-5, with D perhaps TRBD1 (5 bases). Germline-derived CDR1 and CDR2 are LNHDA and SQIVND (reference sequence). Trimming cost V 6 bases and J 5 bases, with 20 bases left between them. The CDR3 totals 16 residues. The CDR3 DNA reads TGTGCCAGTAGCCCCCGGCCGGGGCGCCCTGATCAGCCCCAGCATTTT. Its protein is CASSPRPGRPDQPQHF.

This clonotype has only a few counts. The genes are TRBV5-6 and TRBJ1-1; the D is unclear. This CDR3 region has 16 residues. Germline loops: CDR1 SGHDT, CDR2 YYEEEE. V was trimmed by 0 bases and J by 5 bases, leaving 17 bases between them. The CDR3 loop reads CASSLALATLGTEAFF. Here the CDR3 DNA reads TGTGCCAGCAGCTTGGCCTTAGCAACCCTAGGGACTGAAGCTTTCTTT.

CDR3 sequence reads: CASSGGTASEQFF. The CDR3 DNA sequence: TGTGCCAGCAGCGGCGGGACGGCCAGTGAGCAGTTCTTC. V is TRBV9 and J is TRBJ2-1; tentative D call: TRBD2 (6 bases). CDR3 length: 13 residues. The germline V gene has CDR1 SGDLS and CDR2 YYNGEE. V dropped 3 bases and J dropped 9 bases, with 13 bases sitting between them.

This clonotype appeared a few times. J is TRBJ2-7 and V is TRBV4-3, with unresolved D. Trimming cost V 0 bases and J 4 bases, with 10 bases left between them. From germline, CDR1 is LGHNA and CDR2 YSLEER. This CDR3 comprises 14 residues. CDR3 amino acids: CASSQDGLGYEQYF. As DNA, the CDR3 is TGCGCCAGCAGCCAAGATGGGCTGGGGTACGAGCAGTACTTC.

CDR3 nucleotide sequence: TGTGCCAGCAGCCCCCACCCCCCAAGCGGCGAGCAGTACTTC. It translates to CASSPHPPSGEQYF. The gene calls are TRBV3-1 and TRBJ2-7; tentative D call: TRBD2 (5 bases). Between the trimmed V and J ends, which lost 4 bases and 6 bases, there was a span of 16 bases. The germline V gene has CDR1 LGHDT and CDR2 YNNKEL (reference sequence). The CDR3 spans 14 residues.